Below are 29 T cell receptor beta chains sequenced from a single sample in a study of shared clonotypes between healthy human individuals. Profiling relied on immunoSEQ multiplex PCR, and the TCRdb table lists in-frame clones only, not all of them. This table has a few million clones, 85% to 95% appearing once. The sample comprised naive CD4+ T cells from PBMCs. Subset indicated: CD45RA+ positively selected. Every receptor here comes from a man aged 18 to 35 in good health. Some clones in this sample may be carry-over from other donors' samples.

The rearrangement links TRBV5-4 to TRBJ2-1; 11 bases match TRBD2. This CDR3 is 17 amino acids long. CDR1 and CDR2 from the germline V gene are SGHNT and YYREEE (reference sequence). The ends lost 4 bases at V and 5 bases at J; junction bases unmatched: 11. As DNA, the CDR3 is TGTGCCAGCAGCCTCGTTCAGACTAGCGGGACCGACAATGAGCAGTTCTTC. It is translated as CASSLVQTSGTDNEQFF.

This chain uses TRBV6-5 with TRBJ1-4; D remains unclear. Germline values: CDR1 MNHEY, CDR2 SVGAGI. This CDR3 has 14 residues. Trimming cost V 6 bases and J 5 bases, with 13 bases left between them. CDR3: CASSRGVLNEKLFF. The CDR3 nucleotides are TGTGCCAGCAGCCGCGGGGTGCTAAATGAAAAACTGTTTTTT.

The chain joins TRBV11-2 to TRBJ2-4, with TRBD2 identical over 7 bases. V shed 5 bases, J shed 1 base, and the junction held 5 bases outside the gene matches. CDR3 length equals 15 residues. Germline loops: CDR1 SGHAT, CDR2 FQNNGV. In DNA, the CDR3 is TGTGCCAGCAGCCGCATCGGGGGGGCCAAAAACATTCAGTACTTC. It translates to CASSRIGGAKNIQYF.

This chain uses TRBV28 with TRBJ2-2, with D unclear. The CDR3 covers 15 residues. Per the germline V gene, CDR1 is MDHEN and CDR2 is SYDVKM. Trimming shortened V by 7 bases and J by 0 bases, and 12 bases separated the two germline ends. The CDR3 protein is CASIPGRANTGELFF. The CDR3 DNA follows: TGTGCCAGCATACCTGGAAGGGCGAACACCGGGGAGCTGTTTTTT.

Notes on this clone: This same CDR3 is encoded by further DNA sequences in the sample. V gene TRBV6-5 combines with J gene TRBJ2-4; D remains unclear. The CDR3 spans 15 residues. Germline CDR1 reads MNHEY; CDR2 reads SVGAGI. The V end lost 0 bases, the J end lost 0 bases, and 6 bases lay between the germline ends. CDR3 sequence reads: CASSYSGLAKNIQYF. The CDR3 DNA is TGTGCCAGCAGTTACTCCGGGCTAGCCAAAAACATTCAGTACTTC.

The chain joins TRBV2 to TRBJ1-2, with TRBD1 matching 7 bases. J gave up 4 bases and V 6 bases, and 2 bases lay outside the gene matches. The CDR3 consists of 12 residues. CDR1 is SNHLY and CDR2 is FYNNEI in the germline V gene. In DNA form, the CDR3 reads TGTGCCAGCAGGGGACAGTTCTATGGCTACACCTTC. Translating it yields CASRGQFYGYTF.

The rearrangement joins TRBV11-2 to TRBJ2-1, with TRBD2 matching 7 bases. The V and J ends lost 5 bases and 4 bases, in that order; junction bases with no gene match: 11. Germline V gene sequence: CDR1 SGHAT, CDR2 FQNNGV. This CDR3 region has 16 residues. The CDR3 region has the DNA TGTGCCAGCAGCCCACCGGGACTAATCGGATACAATGAGCAGTTCTTC. As protein: CASSPPGLIGYNEQFF.

The chain carries TRBV7-3 and TRBJ2-2, with TRBD1 as a possible D gene (5 bases). Germline loops: CDR1 SGHTA, CDR2 FQGTGA. The CDR3 is made up of 17 amino acids. V dropped 0 bases and J dropped 6 bases, with 17 bases sitting between them. The CDR3 loop is CASSLTRETASSGELFF. CDR3 bases: TGTGCCAGCAGCTTAACGCGCGAGACAGCCTCGTCCGGGGAGCTGTTTTTT.

The V and J genes are TRBV28 and TRBJ2-2; the D call may be TRBD1 or TRBD2 (6 bases each). This CDR3 region has 14 residues. CDR1 and CDR2 (germline): MDHEN, SYDVKM. Trimming removed 6 bases from V and 2 bases from J, with 10 bases in between. The DNA of the CDR3 is TGTGCCAGCAGGTCGGGGGCCAACACCGGGGAGCTGTTTTTT. This sequence encodes CASRSGANTGELFF.

This clone has just one count. This chain links TRBV5-1 with TRBJ2-2; 9 nucleotides align to TRBD2. After removal of 4 bases from V and 4 bases from J, the junction contained 8 bases not matched to a gene. CDR1 and CDR2 from the germline V gene are SGHRS and YFSETQ. The CDR3 is 16 amino acids. The CDR3 protein is CASSVLSGSGTGELFF. As DNA, the CDR3 is TGCGCCAGCAGCGTACTTAGCGGGAGTGGCACCGGGGAGCTGTTTTTT.

This clone was counted a single time. The V and J genes are TRBV19 and TRBJ2-7, with TRBD2 identical over 7 bases. CDR3 size: 15 residues. The V gene end was trimmed by 3 bases and the J gene end by 2 bases; junction bases not matched to a gene: 7. The germline gives CDR1 LNHDA, CDR2 SQIVND (reference sequence). CDR3: CASSMAAGAPYEQYF. The DNA of the CDR3 is TGTGCCAGTAGTATGGCGGCGGGAGCCCCCTACGAGCAGTACTTC.

This clone occurred once. CDR3 DNA sequence: TGCGCCAGCAGCTTCGGGACAGGGTCTATTGGCTATGGCTACACCTTC. This sequence encodes CASSFGTGSIGYGYTF. The chain carries TRBV5-1 and TRBJ1-2; 9 bases are a match to TRBD1. Germline V gene data show CDR1 as SGHRS and CDR2 as YFSETQ. This CDR3 spans 16 amino acids. The J segment lost 4 bases and the V segment lost 2 bases, leaving 9 bases of the junction unmatched.

With regard to this clone: Different DNA sequences within this sample yield the same CDR3. The chain joins TRBV28 to TRBJ1-2, with 9 bases lining up with TRBD1. This CDR3 has 14 amino acids. Germline CDR1 reads MDHEN; CDR2 reads SYDVKM. V shed 6 bases and J 2 bases; nucleotides not matched to a gene: 4. CDR3 sequence reads: CASSPGTGNYGYTF. CDR3 sequence (DNA): TGTGCCAGCAGCCCCGGGACAGGGAACTATGGCTACACCTTC.

The genes are TRBV4-3 and TRBJ2-1; D is uncertain. Germline V gives CDR1 LGHNA, CDR2 YSLEER. Trimming took 0 bases from V and 3 from J, leaving 6 bases between them. The CDR3 totals 14 residues. CDR3 nucleotide sequence: TGCGCCAGCAGCCAAGAGGCCAGCTACAATGAGCAGTTCTTC. Amino acid sequence: CASSQEASYNEQFF.

V and J are TRBV7-2 and TRBJ2-5; TRBD2 agrees at 12 bases. The CDR3 is 16 amino acids. Germline lookup yields CDR1 SGHTA and CDR2 FQGNSA. V dropped 4 bases and J dropped 6; count of bases not matched to a gene: 9. The CDR3 sequence is CASSSLAGGPKKTQYF. In DNA, the CDR3 is TGTGCCAGCAGCTCCCTAGCGGGAGGGCCGAAAAAGACCCAGTACTTC.

The rearrangement uses TRBV7-3 and TRBJ1-1, with D tentatively TRBD1 (6 bases). V dropped 5 bases and J dropped 1 base, with 14 bases sitting between them. Germline V CDR1 and CDR2: SGHTA, FQGTGA. The CDR3 consists of 15 residues. CDR3 region: CASSLPGVPNTEAFF. CDR3 DNA sequence: TGTGCCAGCAGCCTCCCAGGGGTCCCGAACACTGAAGCTTTCTTT.

The chain has TRBV4-1 and TRBJ2-7; 9 bases match TRBD1. CDR3 size: 16 residues. Looked up from germline, CDR1 is MGHRA and CDR2 is YSYEKL. After removal of 3 bases from V and 1 base from J, the junction contained 7 bases not matched to a gene. This CDR3 reads CASSQAGTGMSYEQYF. The CDR3 nucleotides are TGCGCCAGCAGCCAGGCCGGGACAGGGATGTCCTACGAGCAGTACTTC.

Regarding this clone: This sample also contains other DNA sequences that code for the same CDR3. The genes are TRBV5-6 and TRBJ2-1; maybe TRBD2 (5 bases). The germline CDR1 and CDR2 sequences are SGHDT and YYEEEE. Trimming pared 3 bases from V and 0 bases from J, leaving 10 bases between. The CDR3 runs 15 residues. The chain's CDR3 is CASSSGLGSYNEQFF. The DNA for the CDR3 is TGTGCCAGCAGCTCGGGATTGGGCTCCTACAATGAGCAGTTCTTC.

The chain has TRBV30 and TRBJ2-3; 9 bases map to TRBD2. In germline, CDR1 is GTSNPN, CDR2 SVGIG (reference sequence). There are 13 residues in the CDR3. Trimming removed 3 bases from V and 5 bases from J; junction bases left unmatched: 3. DNA for the CDR3: TGTGCCTGGAGGGCGGGAGGGAGAGATACGCAGTATTTT. It is translated as CAWRAGGRDTQYF.

This chain uses TRBV15 with TRBJ2-1; 9 bases align to TRBD2. V was clipped by 2 bases and J by 7 bases; unmatched bases: 9. This CDR3 spans 16 amino acids. Germline V gene sequence: CDR1 LNHNV, CDR2 YYDKDF (reference sequence). DNA of the CDR3: TGTGCCACCAGCAGACCTCTGACGGGACTAGCAAATGAGCAGTTCTTC. It translates to CATSRPLTGLANEQFF.

The V and J genes are TRBV5-4 and TRBJ1-2, with D possibly matching TRBD1 (5 bases). Germline CDR1 is SGHNT and CDR2 is YYREEE (reference sequence). V was trimmed by 1 base and J by 8 bases, leaving 9 bases between them. This CDR3 is built from 12 residues. CDR3 in DNA: TGTGCCAGCAGCTTGCCCCAGGGAGGCTACACCTTC. Its protein product is CASSLPQGGYTF.

The chain employs TRBV6-1 and TRBJ1-2, with a weak D call TRBD1 (5 bases). Germline V gene data show CDR1 as MNHNS and CDR2 as SASEGT. This CDR3 contains 13 residues. Trimming removed 11 bases at V and 8 bases at J, with 21 bases between. The CDR3 nucleotides read TGTGCCGTCCGGGGACTCCTAAGGTACGGCTACACCTTC. Translated, it gives CAVRGLLRYGYTF.

The rearrangement uses TRBV28 and TRBJ1-5, with TRBD1 matching over 10 bases. From germline, CDR1 is MDHEN and CDR2 SYDVKM. The CDR3 covers 16 residues. With V trimmed by 2 bases and J by 7 bases, 8 bases remained unmatched. CDR3 coding DNA: TGTGCCAGCAGTTTACAACGGGACAGGGGAGACCAGCCCCAGCATTTT. It specifies CASSLQRDRGDQPQHF.

V gene TRBV5-5 combines with J gene TRBJ2-1, with D unclear. Germline assignment: CDR1 SGHKS and CDR2 YYEKEE (reference sequence). The CDR3 spans 11 residues. Trimming stripped 4 bases from V and 8 bases from J, with 7 bases between. The CDR3 sequence: CASSPRDEQFF. CDR3 DNA: TGTGCCAGCAGCCCCCGTGATGAGCAGTTCTTC.

Remarks on this clone: The same CDR3 also results from other DNA sequences found in this sample. The V gene is TRBV11-3, the J gene TRBJ1-1, with no clear D. V shed 6 bases and J shed 0 bases, with 8 bases lying between them. The CDR3 contains 13 residues. Germline CDR1 is SGHNT and CDR2 is YENEEA. The CDR3: CASSRHLNTEAFF. The CDR3 DNA sequence: TGTGCCAGCAGTAGACACTTGAACACTGAAGCTTTCTTT.

This rearrangement joins TRBV19 to TRBJ1-5; 9 bases are a match to TRBD1. This CDR3 contains 17 residues. CDR1 and CDR2 from the germline V gene are LNHDA and SQIVND (reference sequence). V was pared by 8 bases and J by 3 bases, with 14 bases of the junction left unmatched. CDR3 coding DNA: TGTGCCAGTCAGTACAGGACAGGGGCTCAGAACAATCAGCCCCAGCATTTT. It encodes CASQYRTGAQNNQPQHF.

V and J are TRBV28 and TRBJ2-7, with D perhaps TRBD1 (6 bases). Trimming took off 5 bases at V and 4 bases at J, with 21 bases between the two ends. Germline lookup yields CDR1 MDHEN and CDR2 SYDVKM. This CDR3 is 16 amino acids long. The CDR3 DNA reads as TGTGCCAGCAGTCCCTCGACAGGATTGGGACAATACGAGCAGTACTTC. As protein: CASSPSTGLGQYEQYF.

This chain connects TRBV7-8 to TRBJ2-7, with no clear D. Trimming left V 1 base short and J 1 base short, with 5 bases between. Germline values: CDR1 SGHVS, CDR2 FQNEAQ. The CDR3 extends over 13 amino acids. This CDR3 is CASSLVQSYEQYF. In DNA, the CDR3 is TGTGCCAGCAGCTTAGTACAGTCCTACGAGCAGTACTTC.

The rearrangement uses TRBV7-2 and TRBJ2-1; D gene unclear. Germline CDR1 reads SGHTA; CDR2 reads FQGNSA. The CDR3 consists of 14 residues. Trimming pared 2 bases from V and 2 bases from J, leaving 7 bases between. Here the CDR3 DNA reads TGTGCCAGCAGCTTAAGTCTAGCCTACAATGAGCAGTTCTTC. It yields the protein CASSLSLAYNEQFF.